These 21 T cell receptor beta chains share one sample of origin, sequenced in a study of preoperative IRX-2 immunotherapy in early breast cancer. Noted treatment: preoperative locoregional IRX-2 cytokine immunotherapy. Assay: immunoSEQ multiplex PCR; the TCRdb copy retains only in-frame clones and omits some. The sample holds 30,000 to 45,000 clones, roughly four fifths seen once. This specimen was lymph node tissue, taken after IRX-2 immunotherapy. These TCRs come from a human donor with breast cancer.

V gene TRBV6-8 combines with J gene TRBJ1-2, with 9 nucleotides matching TRBD1. V was clipped by 6 bases and J by 0 bases; unmatched bases: 2. CDR1 is MNHGY, CDR2 SAAAGT, per germline. This CDR3 contains 14 residues. CDR3: CASRRQGANYGYTF. The DNA of the CDR3 is TGTGCCAGCAGGCGACAGGGGGCTAACTATGGCTACACCTTC.

The CDR3 here is CAWGRDTDYEQYF. The CDR3 DNA follows: TGTGCCTGGGGCCGGGACACCGACTACGAGCAGTACTTC. The chain has TRBV30 and TRBJ2-7, with a possible D match to TRBD1 (6 bases). The CDR3 covers 13 residues. The germline CDR1 and CDR2 sequences are GTSNPN and SVGIG (reference sequence). V was pared by 5 bases and J by 3 bases, with 14 bases between.

The CDR3 is CASTPGVGYTEAFF. The CDR3, as DNA: TGTGCCAGTACCCCGGGAGTTGGGTACACTGAAGCTTTCTTT. V gene TRBV19 combines with J gene TRBJ1-1; no reliable D call. Germline loops: CDR1 LNHDA, CDR2 SQIVND (reference sequence). Trimming pared 7 bases from V and 3 bases from J, leaving 15 bases between. This CDR3 comprises 14 residues.

The chain is built from TRBV23-1 and TRBJ1-3, with D perhaps matching TRBD1 (5 bases). TRBV23-1 is an ORF, with its function uncertain. The CDR3 extends over 15 amino acids. The V gene lost 6 bases and the J gene lost 3 bases, with 15 bases spanning the gap. In DNA, the CDR3 is TGCGCCAGCAGCCAAGGCAGAGGGGTTGGAAACACCATATATTTT. Amino acids: CASSQGRGVGNTIYF.

This rearrangement joins TRBV5-1 to TRBJ2-3, with TRBD2 matching over 10 bases. The J segment lost 2 bases and the V segment lost 4 bases, leaving 7 bases of the junction unmatched. CDR1 and CDR2 (germline): SGHRS, YFSETQ. The length of the CDR3 is 16 residues. The CDR3 sequence is CASSPRLAGPTDTQYF. Written as DNA, the CDR3 is TGCGCCAGCAGCCCCCGACTAGCGGGCCCCACAGATACGCAGTATTTT.

The CDR3 nucleotides read TGTGCCAGCAGCAACACTGCCGATGGGGGCATTGGCTACACCTTC. Its translation: CASSNTADGGIGYTF. The chain couples TRBV11-3 to TRBJ1-2; the D gene is possibly TRBD1 (6 bases). Germline V gene sequence: CDR1 SGHNT, CDR2 YENEEA. The CDR3 is 15 residues long. The ends were cut back, 5 bases at V and 7 bases at J, with 20 bases in the middle. Full variable domain (remainder filled in from reference TRBV11-3 and TRBJ1-2): EAGVVQSPRYKIIEKKQPVAFWCNPISGHNTLYWYLQNLGQGPELLIRYENEEAVDDSQLPKDRFSAERLKGVDSTLKIQPAELGDSAVYLCASSNTADGGIGYTFGSGTRLTVV.

This clone was detected a few times. This chain links TRBV6-8 with TRBJ1-5; D remains unclear. Trimming took off 5 bases at V and 6 bases at J, with 20 bases between the two ends. There are 16 residues in the CDR3. Germline V gene sequence: CDR1 MNHGY, CDR2 SAAAGT. CDR3 bases: TGTGCCAGCAGTGATTTTTTTGGGGTTCGGGTTCAGCCCCAGCATTTT. Translation gives CASSDFFGVRVQPQHF.

The chain links TRBV30 to TRBJ1-1, with D possibly matching TRBD1 (6 bases). This CDR3 comprises 13 residues. Germline V gene data show CDR1 as GTSNPN and CDR2 as SVGIG (reference sequence). V lost 2 bases, J lost 6 bases, and 13 bases lay in between. CDR3 protein: CAWSISEGAEAFF. CDR3 nucleotides: TGTGCCTGGAGTATCAGTGAGGGGGCTGAAGCTTTCTTT.

In its sample, this clone was seen once. This chain links TRBV6-8 with TRBJ2-7; no firm D call. CDR1 MNHGY and CDR2 SAAAGT come from the germline V gene. The CDR3 spans 12 residues. The V gene lost 4 bases and the J gene lost 6 bases, with 10 bases spanning the gap. The CDR3 spells CASSWLSGEQYF. The DNA of the CDR3 is TGTGCCAGCAGTTGGCTTTCGGGCGAGCAGTACTTC.

The rearrangement links TRBV5-1 to TRBJ1-6, with TRBD1 identical over 10 bases. CDR1 is SGHRS and CDR2 is YFSETQ in the germline V gene. There are 19 residues in the CDR3. The V gene end was trimmed by 6 bases and the J gene end by 1 base; junction bases not matched to a gene: 13. The CDR3 is CASKEGTGETRSYNSPLHF. For the CDR3, the DNA is TGCGCCAGCAAAGAGGGGACAGGGGAGACCAGGTCCTATAATTCACCCCTCCACTTT.

The V and J genes are TRBV11-3 and TRBJ1-2; a possible D gene is TRBD1 (5 bases). This CDR3 comprises 17 residues. The germline V gene encodes CDR1 SGHNT and CDR2 YENEEA. The germline V and J ends were trimmed by 3 bases and 6 bases, with 23 bases remaining between them. CDR3 in amino acids: CASSFKTRQTRGNGYTF. CDR3 in DNA: TGTGCCAGCAGCTTTAAGACTCGACAGACCCGAGGCAATGGCTACACCTTC.

The chain couples TRBV28 to TRBJ2-7; 9 bases are shared with TRBD1. Germline assignment: CDR1 MDHEN and CDR2 SYDVKM. The CDR3 totals 14 residues. With 8 bases clipped from V and 4 bases from J, the junction kept 9 bases outside the gene matches. For the CDR3, the DNA is TGTGCCAGCCAAACCGGACAGGGGATGTACGAGCAGTACTTC. Its translation: CASQTGQGMYEQYF.

The CDR3 nucleotides read TGTGCCAGCAGCCAAGGGGGACAGGGCCTAAACTATGGCTACACCTTC. Translated, it gives CASSQGGQGLNYGYTF. The V call is TRBV14, the J call TRBJ1-2; the match to TRBD1 covers 9 bases. The CDR3 is made up of 16 amino acids. Germline V gene lookup returns CDR1 SGHDN and CDR2 FVKESK. J gave up 2 bases and V 1 base, and 5 bases lay outside the gene matches.

This sequence joins TRBV5-1 and TRBJ2-2; TRBD1 aligns across 11 bases. The CDR3 is 15 residues long. Trimming removed 3 bases from V and 3 bases from J; junction bases left unmatched: 1. CDR1 and CDR2 from the germline V gene are SGHRS and YFSETQ. This CDR3 is CASSWTGGDTGELFF. DNA of the CDR3: TGCGCCAGCAGCTGGACAGGGGGCGACACCGGGGAGCTGTTTTTT.

DNA for the CDR3: TGTGCCAGCAGCTTAGCGCTAGGGGCAGGGGATGAGCAGTTCTTC. This encodes CASSLALGAGDEQFF. This sequence joins TRBV7-6 and TRBJ2-1, with a weak D call TRBD1 (6 bases). Germline V gene data show CDR1 as SGHVS and CDR2 as FNYEAQ. The CDR3 consists of 15 residues. Trimming took off 0 bases at V and 8 bases at J, with 14 bases between the two ends. Supplemented by reference TRBV7-6 and TRBJ2-1, the full variable domain reads GAGVSQSPRYKVTKRGQDVALRCDPISGHVSLYWYRQALGQGPEFLTYFNYEAQQDKSGLPNDRFSAERPEGSISTLTIQRTEQRDSAMYRCASSLALGAGDEQFFGPGTRLTVL.

The CDR3 loop is CASSSTTGGDTEAFF. The CDR3 DNA reads TGCGCCAGCAGCTCCACGACAGGGGGGGACACTGAAGCTTTCTTT. The chain combines TRBV5-1 with TRBJ1-1, with 9 bases matching TRBD1. CDR1 and CDR2 (germline): SGHRS, YFSETQ. The CDR3 contains 15 residues. V lost 3 bases and J lost 3; bases outside the gene matches: 6.

V usage is TRBV6-8 and J usage is TRBJ1-6, with D hard to call. Trimming cost V 2 bases and J 14 bases, with 10 bases left between them. CDR1 MNHGY and CDR2 SAAAGT come from the germline V gene. The CDR3 has 12 amino acids. The CDR3 DNA reads TGTGCCAGCAGTTACCAAGGGCCGACCCTCCACTTT. Its translation: CASSYQGPTLHF.

The rearrangement uses TRBV6-8 and TRBJ1-2, with a tentative D call TRBD1 (6 bases). The length of the CDR3 is 15 residues. Trimming removed 6 bases from V and 0 bases from J, with 14 bases in between. Germline V gene sequence: CDR1 MNHGY, CDR2 SAAAGT. The CDR3 region is CASSEDRTPNYGYTF. CDR3 bases: TGTGCCAGCAGCGAGGACAGAACACCTAACTATGGCTACACCTTC.

The chain employs TRBV6-8 and TRBJ2-3; 14 nucleotides align to TRBD2. The germline CDR1 and CDR2 sequences are MNHGY and SAAAGT. This CDR3 spans 16 amino acids. V lost 2 bases, J lost 5 bases, and 3 bases stayed unmatched. DNA for the CDR3: TGTGCCAGCAGTTACGGGACTAGCGGGGGCCAAGATACGCAGTATTTT. Protein product: CASSYGTSGGQDTQYF.

This chain joins TRBV6-8 and TRBJ1-2; maybe TRBD1 (6 bases). Germline assignment: CDR1 MNHGY and CDR2 SAAAGT. This CDR3 is 16 amino acids long. Trimming left V 1 base short and J 4 bases short, with 16 bases between. The CDR3 DNA is TGTGCCAGCAGTTACTATACTCCACCAGGGGCCTATGGCTACACCTTC. Translating it yields CASSYYTPPGAYGYTF.

The rearrangement links TRBV29-1 to TRBJ2-7; possibly TRBD1 for D (7 bases). This CDR3 has 13 amino acids. Trimming left V 6 bases short and J 4 bases short, with 16 bases between. Germline V lookup: CDR1 SQVTM, CDR2 ANQGSEA. The CDR3 DNA follows: TGCAGCGTCGATCAGGGGGGACCTTACGAGCAGTACTTC. It translates to CSVDQGGPYEQYF.